A single sample is the source of the 31 T cell receptor beta chains below, sequenced in a study of blood T cells in healthy people across ages. Primers used in a second PCR of roughly 7 to 12 cycles were a sample-barcoded 5' primer and a J-beta primer mix. TCRdb reanalysed the 5' RACE reads using MiXCR and keeps one entry per CDR3 protein. The repertoire holds under 2,000,000 distinct CDR3 sequences, 49% seen once, with approximately 2.1% in the top ten. What was sequenced was blood. These TCRs come from a woman aged 40-49 years in good health.

This clonotype turned up a few times. The J gene is TRBJ2-3, the V gene TRBV12-3 or TRBV12-4; 8 nucleotides line up with TRBD1. J gave up 6 bases and V 7 bases, and 15 bases lay outside the gene matches. The CDR3 has 16 residues. The CDR3 DNA reads as TGTGCCAGCACCGACCTAATGACAGGGGCATATGATACGCAGTATTTT. It codes for CASTDLMTGAYDTQYF.

This clonotype showed up just a few times. CDR3 bases: TGTGCCAGCAGCTTAGATAACCACATCACAGATACGCAGTATTTT. Protein: CASSLDNHITDTQYF. The chain recombines TRBV7-2 with TRBJ2-3; D not certain. Trimming stripped 1 base from V and 2 bases from J, with 10 bases between. In germline, CDR1 is SGHTA, CDR2 FQGNSA. This CDR3 has 15 residues.

The V call is TRBV12-3 or TRBV12-4, the J call TRBJ2-1; D gene uncertain. V lost 6 bases and J 13 bases, leaving 19 bases between the germline ends. The length of the CDR3 is 13 residues. The DNA for the CDR3 is TGTGCCAGCAGGGGCCAGAACCAAGAGACCCAGTTCTTC. It codes for CASRGQNQETQFF.

The CDR3 region is CSVLLLDRAYEQYF. The CDR3 DNA sequence: TGCAGCGTTCTCCTTTTAGACAGAGCCTACGAGCAGTACTTC. V and J are TRBV29-1 and TRBJ2-7, with D perhaps TRBD1 (5 bases). The V end lost 5 bases, the J end lost 2 bases, and 16 bases lay between the germline ends. This CDR3 is built from 14 residues. Germline CDR1 and CDR2: SQVTM and ANQGSEA.

This clonotype was observed a single time. This chain uses TRBV12-5 with TRBJ2-5; D is uncertain. CDR1 is LGHNT and CDR2 is FRNRAP in the germline V gene. V was shortened by 9 bases and J by 4 bases, with 12 bases between the two germline ends. The CDR3 has 12 amino acids. The CDR3 bases are TGTGCTAGCGCCCCTTACGGAGAGACCCAGTACTTC. Its translation: CASAPYGETQYF.

The V and J genes are TRBV25-1 and TRBJ2-5; perhaps TRBD1 as D (6 bases). The CDR3 has 14 amino acids. The germline CDR1 and CDR2 sequences are MGHDK and SYGVNS. V lost 4 bases to trimming and J lost 5 bases, with 14 bases between them. CDR3 residues: CASSAIRGMETQYF. The CDR3 bases are TGTGCCAGCAGTGCCATAAGGGGGATGGAGACCCAGTACTTC. The whole variable domain, filled in from reference TRBV25-1 and TRBJ2-5, reads EADIYQTPRYLVIGTGKKITLECSQTMGHDKMYWYQQDPGMELHLIHYSYGVNSTEKGDLSSESTVSRIRTEHFPLTLESARPSHTSQYLCASSAIRGMETQYFGPGTRLLVL.

V usage is TRBV28 and J usage is TRBJ2-7, with 8 nucleotides matching TRBD1. Germline CDR1 reads MDHEN; CDR2 reads SYDVKM. The CDR3 has 14 residues. With V trimmed by 6 bases and J by 3 bases, 7 bases remained unmatched. The CDR3 loop is CASSPGQEFYEQYF. CDR3 DNA: TGTGCCAGCAGCCCGGGACAGGAATTCTACGAGCAGTACTTC.

The rearrangement joins TRBV27 to TRBJ2-3; possibly TRBD1 or TRBD2 for D (6 bases each). The ends were cut back, 5 bases at V and 3 bases at J, with 21 bases in the middle. CDR3 length: 17 amino acids. CDR1 is MNHEY and CDR2 is SMNVEV in the germline V gene (reference sequence). The CDR3 nucleotides read TGTGCCAGCAGTCCCTCAGGTGGGGGGCATAGGACAGATACGCAGTATTTT. As protein: CASSPSGGGHRTDTQYF.

V gene TRBV20-1 combines with J gene TRBJ2-7, with 9 bases identical to TRBD1. The V and J ends lost 6 bases and 2 bases, in that order; junction bases with no gene match: 5. The CDR3 contains 13 residues. Germline lookup yields CDR1 DFQATT and CDR2 SNEGSKA (reference sequence). CDR3 in DNA: TGCAGTGCCATAGGGGACAGGGCCTACGAGCAGTACTTC. This translates into CSAIGDRAYEQYF.

The chain combines TRBV18 with TRBJ2-3, with D uncertain. The CDR3 spans 13 residues. Trimming removed 0 bases at V and 7 bases at J, with 8 bases between. Germline V gives CDR1 KGHSH, CDR2 LQKENI. CDR3 residues: CASSPPSIYTQYF. The CDR3 nucleotides are TGTGCCAGCTCACCACCGTCCATCTATACGCAGTATTTT.

This clonotype has more than one count but fewer than ten. This rearrangement joins TRBV24-1 to TRBJ2-3, with D possibly matching TRBD1 (6 bases). The germline CDR1 and CDR2 sequences are KGHDR and SFDVKD. V dropped 3 bases and J dropped 2 bases, with 14 bases sitting between them. The CDR3 length is 16 residues. CDR3 region: CATSDRGQVLTDTQYF. The DNA of the CDR3 is TGTGCCACCAGTGATCGGGGACAAGTCCTCACAGATACGCAGTATTTT.

The genes are TRBV20-1 and TRBJ2-1; 8 nucleotides line up with TRBD2. The CDR3 extends over 14 amino acids. The ends lost 3 bases at V and 4 bases at J; junction bases unmatched: 5. Germline V lookup: CDR1 DFQATT, CDR2 SNEGSKA (reference sequence). The CDR3 loop is CSARRRGDYNEQFF. In nucleotides, the CDR3 is TGCAGTGCTAGGAGGCGGGGGGATTACAATGAGCAGTTCTTC.

The CDR3 DNA is TGCAGTGCTAGAGCTCCGGGACAGGGGGCGCAAAATGAGCAGTTCTTC. It codes for CSARAPGQGAQNEQFF. The chain employs TRBV20-1 and TRBJ2-1, with TRBD1 identical over 12 bases. The junction had 8 bases not matched to a gene; V was cut back by 1 base and J by 7 bases. Germline V gene data show CDR1 as DFQATT and CDR2 as SNEGSKA (reference sequence). The CDR3 loop spans 16 amino acids.

The chain has TRBV7-2 and TRBJ2-7; TRBD2 aligns across 13 bases. TRBJ2-5 explains the end of the DNA better; the J call may be wrong. Germline loops: CDR1 SGHTA, CDR2 FQGNSA. CDR3 length: 17 amino acids. The CDR3, as DNA: TGTGCCAGCAGTCCTCAGACTAGCGGGGGGCCGGGAGAGACCCAGTACTTC. Translation gives CASSPQTSGGPGETQYF.

This clonotype was seen only a few times. The gene calls are TRBV20-1 and TRBJ2-3; 11 positions match TRBD2. Per the germline V gene, CDR1 is DFQATT and CDR2 is SNEGSKA (reference sequence). The CDR3 covers 14 residues. With 2 bases clipped from V and 5 bases from J, the junction kept 3 bases outside the gene matches. This chain's CDR3 is CSARLAGGQDTQYF. The CDR3 nucleotides are TGCAGTGCTAGACTAGCGGGGGGACAAGATACGCAGTATTTT.

The gene calls are TRBV27 and TRBJ1-2; D ambiguous. CDR1 and CDR2 from the germline V gene are MNHEY and SMNVEV (reference sequence). The CDR3 is 15 residues long. Trimming shortened V by 4 bases and J by 4 bases, and 16 bases separated the two germline ends. The CDR3 sequence is CASSSWPKGLYGYTF. CDR3 in DNA: TGTGCCAGCAGTTCCTGGCCGAAGGGCCTCTATGGCTACACCTTC.

The count of this clonotype is one. The germline gene is not matched at one end of the junction; a read error may be the cause. The chain combines TRBV4-1 with TRBJ1-1; D ambiguous. This CDR3 contains 14 residues. The germline V gene encodes CDR1 MGHRA and CDR2 YSYEKL. CDR3 coding DNA: TGCACCAGCAGCCAAGTTTTCGACGGATCTGAAGCTTTCTTT. This codes for CTSSQVFDGSEAFF.

The chain recombines TRBV5-1 with TRBJ2-3, with D perhaps being TRBD1 or TRBD2 (5 bases each). Germline loops: CDR1 SGHRS, CDR2 YFSETQ. This CDR3 contains 17 residues. Trimming left V 5 bases short and J 3 bases short, with 22 bases between. The CDR3 coding sequence is TGCGCCAGCAGGCAGGCTCAACCGGGACCACAGACAGATACGCAGTATTTT. Amino acids: CASRQAQPGPQTDTQYF.

The genes are TRBV7-8 and TRBJ2-2; possibly TRBD1 for D (5 bases). The CDR3 sequence is 15 residues long. V was clipped by 1 base and J by 5 bases, with 11 bases between them. Germline CDR1 and CDR2: SGHVS and FQNEAQ. CDR3 sequence reads: CASSLVGVGTGELFF. Here the CDR3 DNA reads TGTGCCAGCAGCTTAGTAGGGGTGGGGACCGGGGAGCTGTTTTTT.

The V gene is TRBV6-6, the J gene TRBJ2-1; D might be TRBD2 (6 bases). V was clipped by 6 bases and J by 4 bases, with 16 bases between them. Germline V gene data show CDR1 as MNHNY and CDR2 as SVGAGI (reference sequence). The CDR3 length is 15 residues. CDR3 protein: CASSLGGPPYNEQFF. In DNA, the CDR3 is TGTGCCAGCAGCCTCGGAGGGCCCCCTTACAATGAGCAGTTCTTC.

This clonotype was detected only a few times. The V gene is TRBV6-5, the J gene TRBJ1-6; D is ambiguous. The CDR3 is 14 amino acids. Trimming pared 2 bases from V and 7 bases from J, leaving 9 bases between. Germline CDR1 and CDR2: MNHEY and SVGAGI. The CDR3 DNA follows: TGTGCCAGCAGTTACGCCGCCCCAAATTCACCCCTCCACTTT. Its protein is CASSYAAPNSPLHF.

This clonotype has more than one count but fewer than ten. The genes are TRBV27 and TRBJ1-1; D gene unclear. In germline, CDR1 is MNHEY, CDR2 SMNVEV (reference sequence). V was clipped by 2 bases and J by 3 bases, with 7 bases between them. The CDR3 covers 13 residues. The CDR3 region has the DNA TGTGCCAGCAGTTTAGGAGGGCACACTGAAGCTTTCTTT. Translated, it gives CASSLGGHTEAFF.

The chain couples TRBV6-6 to TRBJ1-2; D perhaps matches TRBD1 (6 bases). This CDR3 region has 14 residues. Trimming shortened V by 4 bases and J by 4 bases, and 13 bases separated the two germline ends. Germline values: CDR1 MNHNY, CDR2 SVGAGI (reference sequence). CDR3 protein: CASSSFQGPYGYTF. CDR3 sequence (DNA): TGTGCCAGCAGTTCCTTTCAGGGGCCCTATGGCTACACCTTC.

The genes are TRBV28 and TRBJ2-4; no reliable D call. This CDR3 contains 17 residues. Between the trimmed V and J ends, which lost 4 bases and 0 bases, there was a span of 16 bases. Per the germline V gene, CDR1 is MDHEN and CDR2 is SYDVKM. The CDR3 coding sequence is TGTGCCAGCAGTTCATCGATCACCCAACTAGCCAAAAACATTCAGTACTTC. Its protein product is CASSSSITQLAKNIQYF.

The V gene is TRBV2, the J gene TRBJ2-1; D is perhaps TRBD1 (6 bases). Trimming took 9 bases from V and 7 from J, leaving 19 bases between them. CDR1 is SNHLY and CDR2 is FYNNEI in the germline V gene. This CDR3 has 14 amino acids. This CDR3 is CASSVRGYRNEQFF. CDR3 DNA sequence: TGTGCCAGTTCGGTCAGGGGCTATAGGAATGAGCAGTTCTTC.

The J gene is TRBJ1-2, the V gene TRBV20-1; TRBD1 aligns across 8 bases. Germline CDR1 reads DFQATT; CDR2 reads SNEGSKA (reference sequence). The CDR3 runs 13 residues. Germline trimming cut 0 bases from V and 8 bases from J; bases unmatched to any gene: 5. Here the CDR3 DNA reads TGCAGTGCTAGAGAGACAGGGGCCGGGGGCTACACCTTC. It codes for CSARETGAGGYTF.

The chain links TRBV10-2 to TRBJ1-2, with D maybe TRBD1 (5 bases). Germline V gene lookup returns CDR1 WSHSY and CDR2 SAAADI. V was clipped by 3 bases and J by 0 bases, with 11 bases between them. There are 15 residues in the CDR3. This CDR3 is CASSEQAAANYGYTF. For the CDR3, the DNA is TGCGCCAGCAGTGAACAGGCAGCCGCTAACTATGGCTACACCTTC.

This clonotype has only a few counts. The chain carries TRBV5-1 and TRBJ2-5; D call uncertain. The ends were cut back, 0 bases at V and 4 bases at J, with 10 bases in the middle. The germline CDR1 and CDR2 sequences are SGHRS and YFSETQ. This CDR3 has 14 amino acids. CDR3 amino acids: CASSLASERETQYF. DNA of the CDR3: TGCGCCAGCAGCTTGGCCTCGGAGAGAGAGACCCAGTACTTC.

The J gene is TRBJ2-5, the V gene TRBV11-2; D unresolved. CDR3 length equals 15 residues. Germline V gene data show CDR1 as SGHAT and CDR2 as FQNNGV. Between the trimmed V and J ends, which lost 5 bases and 1 base, there was a span of 14 bases. Written as DNA, the CDR3 is TGTGCCAGCAGCCCGGCGGCGGCAGTCCAAGAGACCCAGTACTTC. This sequence encodes CASSPAAAVQETQYF.

This clonotype has just a few counts. One end of the junction varies from germline; a read error may be responsible. V and J are TRBV7-7 and TRBJ2-3; D is ambiguous. From germline, CDR1 is SSHAT and CDR2 FNYEAQ (reference sequence). The CDR3 totals 13 residues. In DNA form, the CDR3 reads TGTGCTAGCAGCTCCCCCGAGGCAGATACGCAGTATTTT. This encodes CASSSPEADTQYF.

The chain is built from TRBV27 and TRBJ2-3; TRBD2 matches at 7 bases. Germline V gives CDR1 MNHEY, CDR2 SMNVEV (reference sequence). This CDR3 contains 18 residues. The ends lost 5 bases at V and 6 bases at J; junction bases unmatched: 20. The chain's CDR3 is CASSPLMLAGSLGDTQYF. CDR3 bases: TGTGCCAGCAGTCCCCTGATGTTAGCGGGTTCCCTCGGTGATACGCAGTATTTT.